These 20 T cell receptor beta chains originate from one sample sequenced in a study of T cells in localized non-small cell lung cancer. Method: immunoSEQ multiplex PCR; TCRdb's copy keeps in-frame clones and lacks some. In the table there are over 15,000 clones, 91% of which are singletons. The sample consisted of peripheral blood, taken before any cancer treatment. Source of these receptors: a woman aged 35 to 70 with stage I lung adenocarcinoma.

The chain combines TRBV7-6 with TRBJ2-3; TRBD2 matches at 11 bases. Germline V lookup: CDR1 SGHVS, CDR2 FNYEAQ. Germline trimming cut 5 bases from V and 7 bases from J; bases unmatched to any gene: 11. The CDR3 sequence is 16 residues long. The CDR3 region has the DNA TGTGCCAGCAGCAGCACCGGGACTAGCGGTTTCCATACGCAGTATTTT. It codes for CASSSTGTSGFHTQYF.

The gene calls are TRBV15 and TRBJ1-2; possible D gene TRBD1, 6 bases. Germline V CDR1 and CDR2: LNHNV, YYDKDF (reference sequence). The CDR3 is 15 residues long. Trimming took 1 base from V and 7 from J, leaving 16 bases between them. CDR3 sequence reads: CATSRVATGSSGYTF. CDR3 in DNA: TGTGCCACCAGCAGAGTCGCCACAGGGTCTAGTGGCTACACCTTC. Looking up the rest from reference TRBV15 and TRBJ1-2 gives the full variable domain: DAMVIQNPRYQVTQFGKPVTLSCSQTLNHNVMYWYQQKSSQAPKLLFHYYDKDFNNEADTPDNFQSRRPNTSFCFLDIRSPGLGDTAMYLCATSRVATGSSGYTFGSGTRLTVV.

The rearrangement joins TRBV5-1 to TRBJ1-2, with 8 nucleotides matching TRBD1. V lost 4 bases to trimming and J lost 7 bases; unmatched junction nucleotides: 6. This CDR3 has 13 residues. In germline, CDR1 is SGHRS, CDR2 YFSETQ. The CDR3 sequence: CASSGGQGGGYTF. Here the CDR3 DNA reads TGCGCCAGCAGCGGAGGACAGGGCGGTGGCTACACCTTC.

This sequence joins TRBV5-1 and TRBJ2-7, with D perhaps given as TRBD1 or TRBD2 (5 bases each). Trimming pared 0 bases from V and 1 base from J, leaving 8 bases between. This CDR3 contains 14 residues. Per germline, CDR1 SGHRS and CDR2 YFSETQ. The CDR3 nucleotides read TGCGCCAGCAGCTTGGGGGACCTGTCCTACGAGCAGTACTTC. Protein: CASSLGDLSYEQYF.

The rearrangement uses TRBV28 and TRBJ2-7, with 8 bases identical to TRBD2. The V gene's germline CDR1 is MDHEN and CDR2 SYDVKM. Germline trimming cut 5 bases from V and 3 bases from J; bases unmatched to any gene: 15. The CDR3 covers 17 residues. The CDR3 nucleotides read TGTGCCAGCAGTACCCTTCGGGGGGGTAGCGGGAACTACGAGCAGTACTTC. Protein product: CASSTLRGGSGNYEQYF.

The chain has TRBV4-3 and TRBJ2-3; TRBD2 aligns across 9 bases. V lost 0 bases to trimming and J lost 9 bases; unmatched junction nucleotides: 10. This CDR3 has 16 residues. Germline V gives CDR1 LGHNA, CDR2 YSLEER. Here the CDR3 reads CASSQEGAGGPGTQYF. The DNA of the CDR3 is TGCGCCAGCAGCCAAGAAGGCGCGGGGGGGCCAGGGACGCAGTATTTT.

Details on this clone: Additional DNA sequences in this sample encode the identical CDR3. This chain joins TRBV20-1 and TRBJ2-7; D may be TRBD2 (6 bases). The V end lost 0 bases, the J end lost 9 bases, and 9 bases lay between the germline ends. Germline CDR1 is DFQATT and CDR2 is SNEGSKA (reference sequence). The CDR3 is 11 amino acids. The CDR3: CSARDGRGQYF. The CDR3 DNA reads TGCAGTGCTAGAGATGGGCGGGGGCAGTACTTC.

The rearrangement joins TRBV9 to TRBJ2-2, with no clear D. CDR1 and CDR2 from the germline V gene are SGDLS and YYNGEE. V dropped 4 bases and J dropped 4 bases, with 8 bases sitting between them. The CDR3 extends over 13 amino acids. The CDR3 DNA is TGTGCCAGCAGCCTACGACCCACCGGGGAGCTGTTTTTT. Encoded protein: CASSLRPTGELFF.

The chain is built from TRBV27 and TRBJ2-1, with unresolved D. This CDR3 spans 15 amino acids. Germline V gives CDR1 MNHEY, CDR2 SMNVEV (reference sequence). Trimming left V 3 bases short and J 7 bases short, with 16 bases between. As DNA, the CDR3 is TGTGCCAGCAGTTTTGACCCCTCAAGGGCTAATGAGCAGTTCTTC. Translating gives CASSFDPSRANEQFF.

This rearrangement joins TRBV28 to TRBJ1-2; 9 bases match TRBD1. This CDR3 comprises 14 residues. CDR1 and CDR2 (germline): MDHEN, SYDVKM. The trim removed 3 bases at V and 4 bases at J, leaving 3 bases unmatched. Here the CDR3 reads CASSFLDRGYGYTF. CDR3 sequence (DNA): TGTGCCAGCAGTTTTCTGGACAGGGGCTATGGCTACACCTTC.

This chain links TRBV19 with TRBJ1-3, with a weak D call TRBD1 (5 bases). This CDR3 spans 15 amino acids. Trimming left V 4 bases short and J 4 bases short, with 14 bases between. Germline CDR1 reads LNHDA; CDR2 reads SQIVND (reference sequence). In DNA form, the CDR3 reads TGTGCCAGTAGTACCTCCGCTGGGGCCGGAAACACCATATATTTT. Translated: CASSTSAGAGNTIYF.

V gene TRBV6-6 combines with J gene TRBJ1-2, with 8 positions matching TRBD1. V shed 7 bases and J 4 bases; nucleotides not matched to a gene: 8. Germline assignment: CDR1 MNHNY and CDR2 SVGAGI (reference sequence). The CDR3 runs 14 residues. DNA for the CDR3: TGTGCCAGCACCTCGACAGGGGAGTTCTATGGCTACACCTTC. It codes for CASTSTGEFYGYTF.

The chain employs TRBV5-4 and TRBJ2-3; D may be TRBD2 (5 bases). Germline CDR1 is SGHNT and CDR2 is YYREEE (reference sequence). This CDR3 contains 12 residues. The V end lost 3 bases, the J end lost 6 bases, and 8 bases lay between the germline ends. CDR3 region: CASSSQRDTQYF. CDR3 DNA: TGTGCCAGCAGCTCTCAGCGGGATACGCAGTATTTT.

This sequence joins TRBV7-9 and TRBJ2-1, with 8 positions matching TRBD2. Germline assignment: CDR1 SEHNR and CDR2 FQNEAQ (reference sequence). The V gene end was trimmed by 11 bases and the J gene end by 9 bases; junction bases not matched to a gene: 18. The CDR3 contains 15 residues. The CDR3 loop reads CAGPSERGTMGEQFF. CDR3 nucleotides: TGTGCCGGTCCTTCCGAGCGGGGGACGATGGGTGAGCAGTTCTTC.

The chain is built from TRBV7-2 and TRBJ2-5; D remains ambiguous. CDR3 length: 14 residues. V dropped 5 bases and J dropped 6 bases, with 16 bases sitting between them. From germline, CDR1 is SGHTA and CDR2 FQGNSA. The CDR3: CASSPLERVKTQYF. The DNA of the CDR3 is TGTGCCAGCAGCCCACTGGAACGGGTAAAGACCCAGTACTTC.

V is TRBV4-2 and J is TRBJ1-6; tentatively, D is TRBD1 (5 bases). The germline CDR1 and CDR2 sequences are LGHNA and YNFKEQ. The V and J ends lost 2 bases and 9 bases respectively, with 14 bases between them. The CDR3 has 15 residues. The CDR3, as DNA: TGTGCCAGCAGCCAACCTGGGGGGGATCGTTCACCCCTCCACTTT. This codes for CASSQPGGDRSPLHF.

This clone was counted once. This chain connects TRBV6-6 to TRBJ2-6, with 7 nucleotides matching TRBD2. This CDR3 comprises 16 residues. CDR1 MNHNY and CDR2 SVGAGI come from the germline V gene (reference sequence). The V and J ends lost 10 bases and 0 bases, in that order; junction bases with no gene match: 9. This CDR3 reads CATKAGPTSGANVLTF. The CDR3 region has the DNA TGTGCCACCAAAGCGGGACCGACCTCTGGGGCCAACGTCCTGACTTTC.

This CDR3 reads CASSRVFDTQYF. As DNA, the CDR3 is TGCGCCAGCAGCCGGGTTTTCGATACGCAGTATTTT. The chain is built from TRBV4-1 and TRBJ2-3; D gene unclear. Germline loops: CDR1 MGHRA, CDR2 YSYEKL. CDR3 length: 12 amino acids. Trimming shortened V by 4 bases and J by 6 bases, and 8 bases separated the two germline ends.

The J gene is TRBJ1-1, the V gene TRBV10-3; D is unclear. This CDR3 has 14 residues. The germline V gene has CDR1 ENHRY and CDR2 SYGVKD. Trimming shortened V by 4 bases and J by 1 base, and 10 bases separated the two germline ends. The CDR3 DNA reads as TGTGCCATCAGTGTCGGAGGGCAGAACACTGAAGCTTTCTTT. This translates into CAISVGGQNTEAFF.

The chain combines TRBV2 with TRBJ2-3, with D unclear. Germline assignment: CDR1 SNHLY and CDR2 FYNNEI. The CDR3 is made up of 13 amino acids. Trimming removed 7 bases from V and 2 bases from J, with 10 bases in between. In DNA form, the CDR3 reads TGTGCCAGCAAATTCGAGCCCACAGATACGCAGTATTTT. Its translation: CASKFEPTDTQYF. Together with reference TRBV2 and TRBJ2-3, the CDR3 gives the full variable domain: EPEVTQTPSHQVTQMGQEVILRCVPISNHLYFYWYRQILGQKVEFLVSFYNNEISEKSEIFDDQFSVERPDGSNFTLKIRSTKLEDSAMYFCASKFEPTDTQYFGPGTRLTVL.